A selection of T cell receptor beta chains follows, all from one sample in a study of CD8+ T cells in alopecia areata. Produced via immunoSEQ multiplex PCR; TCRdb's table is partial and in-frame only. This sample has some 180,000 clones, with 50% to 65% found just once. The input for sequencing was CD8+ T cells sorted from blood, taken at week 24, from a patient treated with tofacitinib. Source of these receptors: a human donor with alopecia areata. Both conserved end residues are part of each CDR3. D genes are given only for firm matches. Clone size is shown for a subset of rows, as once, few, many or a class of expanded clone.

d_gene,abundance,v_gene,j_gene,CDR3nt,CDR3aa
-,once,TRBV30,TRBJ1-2,TGTGCCTGGAATCCAATGGGCGACTATGGCTACACCTTC,CAWNPMGDYGYTF
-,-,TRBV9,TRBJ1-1,TGTGCCAGCAGCCCACGACAGAGTAGCGCTGAAGCTTTCTTT,CASSPRQSSAEAFF
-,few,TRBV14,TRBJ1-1,TGTGCCAGCAGCCAAGGTTGGGGGATGAACACTGAAGCTTTCTTT,CASSQGWGMNTEAFF
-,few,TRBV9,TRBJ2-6,TGTGCCAGCAGCGTAGCAGTCTCTGGGGCCAACGTCCTGACTTTC,CASSVAVSGANVLTF
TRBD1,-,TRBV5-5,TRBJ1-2,TGTGCCAGCAGCGACAGGGTAGATAGCTACACCTTC,CASSDRVDSYTF
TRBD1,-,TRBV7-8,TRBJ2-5,TGTGCCAGCAGCCCGGACAGGGGAGAGACCCAGTACTTC,CASSPDRGETQYF
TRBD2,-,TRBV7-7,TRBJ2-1,TGTGCCAGCAGCTTCGGCCTAGCGGTCCACAATGAGCAGTTCTTC,CASSFGLAVHNEQFF
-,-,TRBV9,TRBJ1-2,TGTGCCAGCAGCGGAGGGAGACGGGGCTATGGCTACACCTTC,CASSGGRRGYGYTF
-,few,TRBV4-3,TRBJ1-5,TGCGCCAGCAGCCAAGCACGTAGCAATCAGCCCCAGCATTTT,CASSQARSNQPQHF
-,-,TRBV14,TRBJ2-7,TGTGCCAGCAGCCGGACAGCGTCCCAGCTCCGCGAGCAGTACTTC,CASSRTASQLREQYF
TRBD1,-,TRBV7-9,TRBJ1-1,TGTGCCAGCAGCTCCCGGGACAGGGGATGGACTGAAGCTTTCTTT,CASSSRDRGWTEAFF
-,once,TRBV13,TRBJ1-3,TGTGCCAGCAGTCTATCCGGAAACACCATATATTTT,CASSLSGNTIYF
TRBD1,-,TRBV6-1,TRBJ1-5,TGTGCCAGCGGGGAGGACAGGGCTAGCAATCAGCCCCAGCATTTT,CASGEDRASNQPQHF
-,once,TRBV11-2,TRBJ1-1,TGTGCCAGCAGTTTACGACGGGGCACTGAAGCTTTCTTT,CASSLRRGTEAFF
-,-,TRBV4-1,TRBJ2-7,TGCGCCAGCAGCCAAGATCCCGGATCCTACGAGCAGTACTTC,CASSQDPGSYEQYF
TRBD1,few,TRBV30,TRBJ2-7,TGTGCCTGGAGTGTGGGGACAGGGGACGAGCAGTACTTC,CAWSVGTGDEQYF
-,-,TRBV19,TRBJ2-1,TGTGCCAGTAGTATCTGGGGTGAGCAGTTCTTC,CASSIWGEQFF
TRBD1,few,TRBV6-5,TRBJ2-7,TGTGCCAGCAGTTCCGAACAGGGGTCAGACGAGCAGTACTTC,CASSSEQGSDEQYF
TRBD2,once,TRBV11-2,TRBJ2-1,TGTGCCAGCAGCCTGGAGCGGGGGGCGTACAATGAGCAGTTCTTC,CASSLERGAYNEQFF
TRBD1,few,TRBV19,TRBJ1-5,TGTGCCAGTAGTACGACAGGGTATGATCAGCCCCAGCATTTT,CASSTTGYDQPQHF
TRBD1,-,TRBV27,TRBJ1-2,TGTGCCAGCAGTATGGGACAGCACTATGGCTACACCTTC,CASSMGQHYGYTF
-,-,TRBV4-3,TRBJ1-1,TGCGCCAGCAGCCAAGATTTCGGCAGGGCGAACACTGAAGCTTTCTTT,CASSQDFGRANTEAFF
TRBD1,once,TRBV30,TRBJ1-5,TGTGCCTGGGGAAAAGGCAGGGGGAATCAGCCCCAGCATTTT,CAWGKGRGNQPQHF
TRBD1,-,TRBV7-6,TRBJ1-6,TGTGCCAGCAGCTTAGGGGACAGGGATCGAAATTCACCCCTCCACTTT,CASSLGDRDRNSPLHF
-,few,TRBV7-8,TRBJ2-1,TGTGCCAGCAGCCTGCTTGAGCGGGACAATGAGCAGTTCTTC,CASSLLERDNEQFF
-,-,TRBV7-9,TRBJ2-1,TGTGCCAGCAGCCCCGCCAGTAACAATGAGCAGTTCTTC,CASSPASNNEQFF
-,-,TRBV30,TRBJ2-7,TGTGCCTGGACCGAGTCAGGGCAGGATTACGAGCAGTACTTC,CAWTESGQDYEQYF
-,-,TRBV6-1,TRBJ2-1,TGTGCCAGCACTGGGACCCGATACAATGAGCAGTTCTTC,CASTGTRYNEQFF
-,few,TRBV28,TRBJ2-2,TGTGCCAGCAGTCTCTGGGGGTGGGGCACCGGGGAGCTGTTTTTT,CASSLWGWGTGELFF
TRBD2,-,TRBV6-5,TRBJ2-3,TGTGCCAGCAGCCTAGCGGGGGGTGGCACAGATACGCAGTATTTT,CASSLAGGGTDTQYF
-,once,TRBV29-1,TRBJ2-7,TGCAGCGTTAGGGGGACCGACTCCTACGAGCAGTACTTC,CSVRGTDSYEQYF
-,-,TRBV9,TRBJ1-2,TGTGCCAGCAGCGCAGAGGATAATCCGGTATACTATGGCTACACCTTC,CASSAEDNPVYYGYTF
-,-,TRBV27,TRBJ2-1,TGTGCCAGCAGTTCGACGGACTACAATGAGCAGTTCTTC,CASSSTDYNEQFF
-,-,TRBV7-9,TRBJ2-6,TGTGCCAGCAGCTTTTTTAGGGAGGCTGGGGCCAACGTCCTGACTTTC,CASSFFREAGANVLTF
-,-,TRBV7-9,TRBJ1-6,TGTGCCAGCAGTAGTGGGGGTTCACCCCTCCACTTT,CASSSGGSPLHF
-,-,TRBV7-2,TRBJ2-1,TGTGCCAGCAGCTTATTGTCGGGCTCCGCCTACAATGAGCAGTTCTTC,CASSLLSGSAYNEQFF
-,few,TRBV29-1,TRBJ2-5,TGCAGCGTTGTGGACGAGACCCAGTACTTC,CSVVDETQYF
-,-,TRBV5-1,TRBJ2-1,TGCGCCAGCAGGTTGGAGTGGGAGTACAATGAGCAGTTCTTC,CASRLEWEYNEQFF
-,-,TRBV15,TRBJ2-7,TGTGCCACCAGCTCAGGACCTTGGGACTCCTACGAGCAGTACTTC,CATSSGPWDSYEQYF
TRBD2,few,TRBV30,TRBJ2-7,TGTGCCTGGAGTACTAGCGGGGGATCCTACGAGCAGTACTTC,CAWSTSGGSYEQYF
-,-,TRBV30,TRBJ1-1,TGTGCCTGGAGTGTAGGAGGGAACACTGAAGCTTTCTTT,CAWSVGGNTEAFF